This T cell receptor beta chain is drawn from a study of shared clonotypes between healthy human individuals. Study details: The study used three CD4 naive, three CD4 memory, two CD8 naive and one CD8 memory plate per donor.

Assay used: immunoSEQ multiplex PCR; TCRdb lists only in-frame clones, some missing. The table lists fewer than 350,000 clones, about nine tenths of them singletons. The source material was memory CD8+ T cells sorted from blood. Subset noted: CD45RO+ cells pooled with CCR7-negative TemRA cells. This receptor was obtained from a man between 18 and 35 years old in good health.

CDR3 residues: CASSKGTGGPLNYGYTF. Here the CDR3 DNA reads TGTGCCAGCAGCAAAGGGACAGGGGGCCCTCTTAACTATGGCTACACCTTC. The gene calls are TRBV7-9 and TRBJ1-2, with TRBD1 matching 12 bases. V lost 5 bases to trimming and J lost 1 base; unmatched junction nucleotides: 8. CDR3 length equals 17 residues. Looked up from germline, CDR1 is SEHNR and CDR2 is FQNEAQ (reference sequence).